This T cell receptor beta chain was recovered during a study of control samples from healthy donors and cancer patients. The germline gives CDR1 MNHEY, CDR2 SVGAGI. The CDR3 is 15 amino acids. V was trimmed by 2 bases and J by 0 bases, leaving 8 bases between them. Sequencing used immunoSEQ multiplex PCR; TCRdb keeps in-frame clones, though not all of them. Of around 170,000 clones in the sample, around 90% were seen once. V and J are TRBV6-5 and TRBJ2-1; D remains unclear. The clonotype was recovered from a woman under 40 in good health. Sequenced material: blood. The CDR3 loop reads CASSYTPSSYNEQFF. The CDR3 coding sequence is TGTGCCAGCAGTTACACCCCGAGCTCCTACAATGAGCAGTTCTTC.